The present TCR beta chain was sequenced within a study of T cells after yellow fever vaccination. Whole-study context: Low-cell-number fractions underwent preparation using SMART-Seq v4 Ultra Low Input.

The V segment lost 3 bases and the J segment 2 bases; nucleotides outside the gene matches: 10. The germline V gene encodes CDR1 LNHDA and CDR2 SQIVND (reference sequence). This CDR3 has 18 amino acids. In making TCR cDNA, 5'RACE template switching added a universal primer site and UMIs to it. TCRdb re-called the 5' RACE reads through MiXCR, storing one row per CDR3 protein. The top ten hold roughly 17% of the sample, which has some 320,000 distinct CDR3 sequences, roughly 8.7% seen once. A word on this clonotype: Its target is not known.

General study findings and limits: Once the booster was given, most primary-vaccination clones reappeared, at just over 95% for CD4 and over 75% for CD8. Peaking faster, on day 5 versus 15, the secondary response was nonetheless weaker.

Here the sequenced sample was PBMCs, taken on the day of the first yellow fever vaccination. The clonotype originates from a man aged 18 to 29 who received the YFV17D yellow fever vaccine. The chain couples TRBV19 to TRBJ1-5; 10 bases match TRBD1. The DNA for the CDR3 is TGTGCCAGTAGTATGCCCGGGACAGGGGTGTTGGGCAATCAGCCCCAGCATTTT. It translates to CASSMPGTGVLGNQPQHF.